The next 19 T cell receptor beta chains were all read from a single sample in a study of blood T cell repertoires in COVID-19. Here immunoSEQ multiplex PCR was the method, and the copy in TCRdb shows in-frame clones only, minus some. The top ten hold 26% of the sample, which has about 52,000 clones, 81% seen once. Sequenced sample: peripheral blood. The origin of the receptors is a woman aged 80 or over with COVID-19, enrolled during active disease.

The rearrangement uses TRBV7-2 and TRBJ2-5, with 8 bases matching TRBD2. The trim removed 8 bases at V and 3 bases at J, leaving 11 bases unmatched. The CDR3 is made up of 15 amino acids. Germline lookup yields CDR1 SGHTA and CDR2 FQGNSA. The CDR3 bases are TGTGCCAGCCCCCCCGGTAGCGGGGTTAAAGAGACCCAGTACTTC. Translating gives CASPPGSGVKETQYF. The variable domain in full, completed from reference TRBV7-2 and TRBJ2-5, reads GAGVSQSPSNKVTEKGKDVELRCDPISGHTALYWYRQSLGQGLEFLIYFQGNSAPDKSGLPSDRFSAERTGGSVSTLTIQRTQQEDSAVYLCASPPGSGVKETQYFGPGTRLLVL.

This clone has a handful of counts. The chain's CDR3 is CASRQGQGTAGYTF. The CDR3 DNA reads as TGTGCCAGCAGACAGGGACAGGGTACGGCTGGCTACACCTTC. The chain has TRBV2 and TRBJ1-2; 9 bases are shared with TRBD1. Germline V gene data show CDR1 as SNHLY and CDR2 as FYNNEI. CDR3 length: 14 residues. With 6 bases clipped from V and 7 bases from J, the junction kept 9 bases outside the gene matches.

This chain connects TRBV4-1 to TRBJ1-1; the match to TRBD1 covers 8 bases. Germline V gene lookup returns CDR1 MGHRA and CDR2 YSYEKL. The CDR3 runs to 16 residues. V trimming: 3 bases; J trimming: 1 base; junction bases outside the gene matches: 7. For the CDR3, the DNA is TGCGCCAGCAGCCAGGCACGGACAGGGCCGAACACTGAAGCTTTCTTT. Translation gives CASSQARTGPNTEAFF.

The chain is built from TRBV7-8 and TRBJ2-5; 15 nucleotides agree with TRBD2. CDR1 and CDR2 (germline): SGHVS, FQNEAQ. The CDR3 is 17 residues long. V was pared by 5 bases and J by 4 bases, with 8 bases of the junction left unmatched. The CDR3 sequence: CASSNGLAGGFLETQYF. In DNA, the CDR3 is TGTGCCAGCAGCAACGGACTAGCGGGAGGGTTTTTAGAGACCCAGTACTTC.

The chain has TRBV7-2 and TRBJ2-7, with TRBD2 matching over 7 bases. The V gene's germline CDR1 is SGHTA and CDR2 FQGNSA. Unmatched junction bases numbered 5, after V lost 3 bases and J lost 3 bases. The CDR3 has 14 residues. The CDR3 loop reads CASSFSGRIYEQYF. In nucleotides, the CDR3 is TGTGCCAGCAGCTTTTCCGGGAGGATCTACGAGCAGTACTTC.

The V and J genes are TRBV6-5 and TRBJ2-1; 9 nucleotides align to TRBD1. CDR1 is MNHEY and CDR2 is SVGAGI in the germline V gene. V trimming: 4 bases; J trimming: 4 bases; junction bases outside the gene matches: 5. The CDR3 is 15 residues long. The CDR3 coding sequence is TGTGCCAGCAGTTTAGGACAGGGGCCATACAATGAGCAGTTCTTC. Amino acid sequence: CASSLGQGPYNEQFF.

V and J are TRBV7-9 and TRBJ2-2, with 9 bases aligning to TRBD1. Germline V lookup: CDR1 SEHNR, CDR2 FQNEAQ (reference sequence). V shed 9 bases and J 3 bases; nucleotides not matched to a gene: 8. This CDR3 contains 15 residues. CDR3 nucleotide sequence: TGTGCCAGGACCTCCGGGACAGGGTACACCGGGGAGCTGTTTTTT. Encoded protein: CARTSGTGYTGELFF.

V and J are TRBV6-6 and TRBJ2-3; TRBD2 matches at 12 bases. The CDR3 loop spans 17 amino acids. From germline, CDR1 is MNHNY and CDR2 SVGAGI (reference sequence). The V gene end was trimmed by 6 bases and the J gene end by 3 bases; junction bases not matched to a gene: 10. The CDR3 sequence: CASRRRLAGEVTDTQYF. DNA for the CDR3: TGTGCCAGCAGGCGAAGACTAGCGGGGGAGGTGACAGATACGCAGTATTTT.

This rearrangement joins TRBV10-3 to TRBJ2-7; the D gene is possibly TRBD2 (6 bases). The germline CDR1 and CDR2 sequences are ENHRY and SYGVKD. The CDR3 sequence is 14 residues long. The V end was cut by 5 bases, the J end by 6 bases, with 17 bases between. The CDR3 loop is CAISIGGEAGEQYF. In DNA form, the CDR3 reads TGTGCCATCAGTATCGGCGGGGAGGCCGGCGAGCAGTACTTC.

This clone was seen only a few times. This chain joins TRBV5-1 and TRBJ2-2, with unresolved D. This CDR3 is 15 amino acids long. V lost 4 bases and J 2 bases, leaving 12 bases between the germline ends. Germline V gives CDR1 SGHRS, CDR2 YFSETQ. The CDR3 region is CASSPDWPNTGELFF. For the CDR3, the DNA is TGCGCCAGCAGCCCTGATTGGCCAAACACCGGGGAGCTGTTTTTT.

The chain joins TRBV28 to TRBJ1-6; tentatively, D is TRBD1 (5 bases). The CDR3 is 17 amino acids. CDR1 is MDHEN, CDR2 SYDVKM, per germline. The ends were cut back, 4 bases at V and 3 bases at J, with 16 bases in the middle. The CDR3 bases are TGTGCCAGCAGTTCCGCCCCGGGGGGATACTATAATTCACCCCTCCACTTT. It is translated as CASSSAPGGYYNSPLHF.

V gene TRBV27 combines with J gene TRBJ2-7; 9 nucleotides line up with TRBD1. The V gene's germline CDR1 is MNHEY and CDR2 SMNVEV (reference sequence). J was trimmed by 4 bases and V by 6 bases; bases with no gene match: 4. This CDR3 has 13 amino acids. Here the CDR3 DNA reads TGTGCCAGCAGCCAACAGGGGGCGTACGAGCAGTACTTC. Amino acids: CASSQQGAYEQYF.

Here the CDR3 DNA reads TGTGCCGAGGGTGGGAGGAACCAAGAGACCCAGTACTTC. This translates into CAEGGRNQETQYF. The chain joins TRBV30 to TRBJ2-5, with a possible D match to TRBD2 (6 bases). V lost 8 bases and J lost 0, with 13 bases in between. CDR3 length equals 13 residues. Germline CDR1 is GTSNPN and CDR2 is SVGIG (reference sequence).

This chain joins TRBV4-1 and TRBJ2-1, with TRBD2 matching over 7 bases. The CDR3 spans 17 residues. V lost 1 base to trimming and J lost 0 bases; unmatched junction nucleotides: 6. Germline CDR1 is MGHRA and CDR2 is YSYEKL. The CDR3 reads CASSQVLGGSSYNEQFF. CDR3 sequence (DNA): TGCGCCAGCAGCCAAGTTCTCGGGGGGAGCTCCTACAATGAGCAGTTCTTC.

The chain carries TRBV15 and TRBJ2-1; 10 bases are a match to TRBD2. Germline V gene data show CDR1 as LNHNV and CDR2 as YYDKDF (reference sequence). The CDR3 has 16 residues. V trimming: 6 bases; J trimming: 5 bases; junction bases outside the gene matches: 10. CDR3 loop: CATSKTRTSGHNEQFF. The CDR3 nucleotides read TGTGCCACCAGTAAAACCCGGACTAGCGGCCACAATGAGCAGTTCTTC.

This clone was counted only a few times. The chain is built from TRBV12-3 or TRBV12-4 and TRBJ1-1; no clear D. This CDR3 is 13 amino acids long. V gave up 8 bases and J gave up 1 base, with 11 bases separating them. CDR3 sequence (DNA): TGTGCCAGCGCTTACTCGGGGAACACTGAAGCTTTCTTT. This codes for CASAYSGNTEAFF.

The V gene is TRBV19, the J gene TRBJ1-2, with D tentatively TRBD1 (5 bases). V gave up 0 bases and J gave up 8 bases, with 13 bases separating them. Per germline, CDR1 LNHDA and CDR2 SQIVND (reference sequence). This CDR3 region has 14 residues. The CDR3 is CASSIDRRGDGYTF. Here the CDR3 DNA reads TGTGCCAGTAGTATAGATAGGAGGGGAGACGGCTACACCTTC.

The CDR3: CASSSRQGAVNEQFF. The CDR3 region has the DNA TGTGCCAGCAGTAGCCGACAGGGGGCTGTAAATGAGCAGTTCTTC. This rearrangement joins TRBV2 to TRBJ2-1, with TRBD1 matching over 10 bases. Looked up from germline, CDR1 is SNHLY and CDR2 is FYNNEI. This CDR3 is 15 amino acids long. After removal of 5 bases from V and 7 bases from J, the junction contained 8 bases not matched to a gene.

V usage is TRBV6-1 and J usage is TRBJ1-1, with a tentative D call TRBD1 (6 bases). Trimming removed 3 bases from V and 0 bases from J, with 14 bases in between. CDR3 size: 16 residues. The germline gives CDR1 MNHNS, CDR2 SASEGT. As DNA, the CDR3 is TGTGCCAGCAGTGATAAGCGGGGGGCGTTGAACACTGAAGCTTTCTTT. It is translated as CASSDKRGALNTEAFF.